A selection of T cell receptor beta chains follows, all from one sample in a study of shared clonotypes between healthy human individuals. Only in-frame clones appear in the TCRdb table, and some are missing; sequencing was by immunoSEQ multiplex PCR. The sample lists over 2,000,000 clones, approximately 92% seen once, with around 1.7% in the top ten. The sample was naive CD8+ T cells from PBMCs. The source is a man between 18 and 29 years old in good health. Some clones in this sample may be carry-over from other donors' samples. Each CDR3 is given with its conserved first and last residue. Fields, in order: V gene, clone size, D gene, J gene, CDR3 length, CDR3 protein, CDR3 DNA. D genes are given only for firm matches. Expanded clones are given a class, and other clones once, few, many or no size at all.

v_gene: TRBV4-1; abundance: NA; d_gene: NA; j_gene: TRBJ2-2; len: 16; CDR3aa: CASSQVPGANTGELFF; CDR3nt: TGCGCCAGCAGCCAAGTTCCGGGAGCGAACACCGGGGAGCTGTTTTTT
v_gene: TRBV4-2; abundance: NA; d_gene: TRBD2; j_gene: TRBJ2-6; len: 18; CDR3aa: CASSQDRAGVAGANVLTF; CDR3nt: TGTGCCAGCAGCCAAGACCGAGCGGGAGTCGCTGGGGCCAACGTCCTGACTTTC
v_gene: TRBV27; abundance: NA; d_gene: NA; j_gene: TRBJ2-5; len: 15; CDR3aa: CASSSGGFVQETQYF; CDR3nt: TGTGCCAGCAGTTCCGGGGGTTTTGTACAAGAGACCCAGTACTTC
v_gene: TRBV9; abundance: NA; d_gene: NA; j_gene: TRBJ2-1; len: 18; CDR3aa: CASSDPASSAPSYNEQFF; CDR3nt: TGTGCCAGCAGCGACCCAGCCTCTAGCGCCCCTTCCTACAATGAGCAGTTCTTC
v_gene: TRBV18; abundance: NA; d_gene: TRBD2; j_gene: TRBJ2-1; len: 15; CDR3aa: CASSPGAGGPNEQFF; CDR3nt: TGTGCCAGCTCACCCGGAGCGGGAGGGCCGAATGAGCAGTTCTTC
v_gene: TRBV28; abundance: NA; d_gene: TRBD1; j_gene: TRBJ1-5; len: 15; CDR3aa: CASSLNRGFDQPQHF; CDR3nt: TGTGCCAGCAGTCTAAACAGGGGGTTCGATCAGCCCCAGCATTTT
v_gene: TRBV14; abundance: NA; d_gene: TRBD1; j_gene: TRBJ2-5; len: 13; CDR3aa: CASRPGGRETQYF; CDR3nt: TGTGCCAGCAGGCCAGGGGGCCGGGAGACCCAGTACTTC
v_gene: TRBV27; abundance: NA; d_gene: TRBD1; j_gene: TRBJ1-1; len: 14; CDR3aa: CASSFFGTGVEAFF; CDR3nt: TGTGCCAGCAGTTTCTTCGGGACAGGGGTTGAAGCTTTCTTT
v_gene: TRBV9; abundance: once; d_gene: TRBD2; j_gene: TRBJ2-7; len: 14; CDR3aa: CASSVGGSGYEQYF; CDR3nt: TGTGCCAGCAGCGTGGGCGGGAGTGGATACGAGCAGTACTTC
v_gene: TRBV13; abundance: NA; d_gene: NA; j_gene: TRBJ2-7; len: 16; CDR3aa: CASSLSPRQAAYEQYF; CDR3nt: TGTGCCAGCAGCTTAAGCCCCCGACAGGCAGCCTACGAGCAGTACTTC
v_gene: TRBV28; abundance: NA; d_gene: NA; j_gene: TRBJ2-7; len: 11; CDR3aa: CASSFSGEQYF; CDR3nt: TGTGCCAGCAGTTTCTCTGGCGAGCAGTACTTC
v_gene: TRBV20-1; abundance: NA; d_gene: NA; j_gene: TRBJ2-4; len: 11; CDR3aa: CSARQENIQYF; CDR3nt: TGCAGTGCCAGACAGGAAAACATTCAGTACTTC
v_gene: TRBV27; abundance: NA; d_gene: TRBD1; j_gene: TRBJ1-1; len: 14; CDR3aa: CASSLWDRKTEAFF; CDR3nt: TGTGCCAGCAGTCTTTGGGACAGAAAGACTGAAGCTTTCTTT
v_gene: TRBV27; abundance: NA; d_gene: NA; j_gene: TRBJ2-7; len: 15; CDR3aa: CASSWAEGRWDEQYF; CDR3nt: TGTGCCAGCAGTTGGGCAGAAGGTAGGTGGGACGAGCAGTACTTC
v_gene: TRBV13; abundance: NA; d_gene: NA; j_gene: TRBJ1-5; len: 12; CDR3aa: CASSLGSQPQHF; CDR3nt: TGTGCCAGCAGCTTAGGGAGTCAGCCCCAGCATTTT
v_gene: TRBV13; abundance: NA; d_gene: NA; j_gene: TRBJ2-2; len: 16; CDR3aa: CASSFSVRENTGELFF; CDR3nt: TGTGCCAGCAGCTTTTCAGTCAGGGAGAACACCGGGGAGCTGTTTTTT
v_gene: TRBV7-9; abundance: NA; d_gene: NA; j_gene: TRBJ1-2; len: 12; CDR3aa: CASSPPIYGYTF; CDR3nt: TGTGCCAGCAGCCCGCCGATCTATGGCTACACCTTC
v_gene: TRBV7-9; abundance: NA; d_gene: NA; j_gene: TRBJ2-7; len: 14; CDR3aa: CASSLDAPDYEQYF; CDR3nt: TGTGCCAGCAGCTTAGATGCTCCGGATTACGAGCAGTACTTC
v_gene: TRBV19; abundance: few; d_gene: TRBD1; j_gene: TRBJ1-1; len: 15; CDR3aa: CASSGRGPGNTEAFF; CDR3nt: TGTGCCAGTAGCGGCAGGGGGCCGGGGAACACTGAAGCTTTCTTT
v_gene: TRBV6-6; abundance: NA; d_gene: TRBD1; j_gene: TRBJ1-5; len: 15; CDR3aa: CARRRGRNSNQPQHF; CDR3nt: TGTGCCAGGCGTAGGGGGCGCAATAGCAATCAGCCCCAGCATTTT
v_gene: TRBV7-6; abundance: NA; d_gene: TRBD1; j_gene: TRBJ1-5; len: 16; CDR3aa: CASSAGTEYSNQPQHF; CDR3nt: TGTGCCAGCAGCGCCGGGACAGAATATAGCAATCAGCCCCAGCATTTT
v_gene: TRBV29-1; abundance: few; d_gene: NA; j_gene: TRBJ1-1; len: 13; CDR3aa: CSARSGGEIEAFF; CDR3nt: TGCAGCGCGCGGTCCGGGGGAGAAATTGAAGCTTTCTTT
v_gene: TRBV6-1; abundance: NA; d_gene: NA; j_gene: TRBJ1-1; len: 15; CDR3aa: CASSGRTVFNTEAFF; CDR3nt: TGTGCCAGCAGTGGCCGGACAGTCTTTAACACTGAAGCTTTCTTT
v_gene: TRBV27; abundance: NA; d_gene: NA; j_gene: TRBJ2-1; len: 15; CDR3aa: CASSLVGSSYNEQFF; CDR3nt: TGTGCCAGCAGCCTGGTGGGTAGCTCCTACAATGAGCAGTTCTTC
v_gene: TRBV6-6; abundance: NA; d_gene: TRBD1; j_gene: TRBJ1-1; len: 15; CDR3aa: CASLRTGGAGTEAFF; CDR3nt: TGTGCCAGTCTAAGGACAGGGGGCGCGGGGACTGAAGCTTTCTTT
v_gene: TRBV28; abundance: NA; d_gene: NA; j_gene: TRBJ1-1; len: 11; CDR3aa: CASGTNTEAFF; CDR3nt: TGTGCCAGCGGGACTAACACTGAAGCTTTCTTT
v_gene: TRBV4-1; abundance: NA; d_gene: NA; j_gene: TRBJ1-1; len: 12; CDR3aa: CASSPRGQEAFF; CDR3nt: TGCGCCAGCAGCCCGCGGGGCCAAGAAGCTTTCTTT
v_gene: TRBV7-3; abundance: NA; d_gene: NA; j_gene: TRBJ2-1; len: 13; CDR3aa: CASSSDEGNEQFF; CDR3nt: TGTGCCAGCAGTTCTGACGAGGGCAATGAGCAGTTCTTC
v_gene: TRBV27; abundance: NA; d_gene: NA; j_gene: TRBJ2-7; len: 12; CDR3aa: CASAIRVNEQYF; CDR3nt: TGTGCCAGTGCTATTAGGGTGAACGAGCAGTACTTC
v_gene: TRBV7-8; abundance: NA; d_gene: NA; j_gene: TRBJ1-5; len: 14; CDR3aa: CASSHRDFRQPQHF; CDR3nt: TGTGCCAGCAGCCATAGGGACTTCCGTCAGCCCCAGCATTTT
v_gene: TRBV6-5; abundance: NA; d_gene: TRBD2; j_gene: TRBJ2-5; len: 14; CDR3aa: CASSFLAGQETQYF; CDR3nt: TGTGCCAGCAGCTTTCTAGCGGGTCAAGAGACCCAGTACTTC
v_gene: TRBV13; abundance: once; d_gene: TRBD2; j_gene: TRBJ2-7; len: 14; CDR3aa: CASSTRDYRDEQYF; CDR3nt: TGTGCCAGCAGCACCCGGGACTACCGAGACGAGCAGTACTTC
v_gene: TRBV9; abundance: NA; d_gene: NA; j_gene: TRBJ2-1; len: 14; CDR3aa: CASSHTRPGNEQFF; CDR3nt: TGTGCCAGCAGCCATACTAGGCCCGGGAATGAGCAGTTCTTC
v_gene: TRBV4-1; abundance: NA; d_gene: TRBD2; j_gene: TRBJ2-7; len: 15; CDR3aa: CASSLMWEGSYEQYF; CDR3nt: TGCGCCAGCAGCCTGATGTGGGAGGGCTCCTACGAGCAGTACTTC
v_gene: TRBV4-3; abundance: NA; d_gene: TRBD2; j_gene: TRBJ2-7; len: 14; CDR3aa: CASSASGRIYEQYF; CDR3nt: TGCGCCAGCAGTGCTAGCGGGAGGATTTACGAGCAGTACTTC
v_gene: TRBV11-2; abundance: once; d_gene: NA; j_gene: TRBJ2-5; len: 13; CDR3aa: CASRLTGGETQYF; CDR3nt: TGTGCCAGCAGGCTGACAGGCGGGGAGACCCAGTACTTC
v_gene: TRBV19; abundance: NA; d_gene: TRBD1; j_gene: TRBJ2-2; len: 15; CDR3aa: CASSGQGGNTGELFF; CDR3nt: TGTGCCAGTAGCGGACAGGGGGGGAACACCGGGGAGCTGTTTTTT
v_gene: TRBV6-1; abundance: NA; d_gene: NA; j_gene: TRBJ2-7; len: 17; CDR3aa: CASSEVPDLGGTYEQYF; CDR3nt: TGTGCCAGCAGTGAAGTTCCAGATTTGGGCGGCACCTACGAGCAGTACTTC
v_gene: TRBV27; abundance: NA; d_gene: NA; j_gene: TRBJ2-1; len: 13; CDR3aa: CASSLSSLGEQFF; CDR3nt: TGTGCCAGCAGTCTCTCCTCTTTGGGTGAGCAGTTCTTC
v_gene: TRBV9; abundance: NA; d_gene: TRBD1; j_gene: TRBJ1-1; len: 15; CDR3aa: CASSVGTGVLTEAFF; CDR3nt: TGTGCCAGCAGCGTCGGGACAGGGGTTTTAACTGAAGCTTTCTTT